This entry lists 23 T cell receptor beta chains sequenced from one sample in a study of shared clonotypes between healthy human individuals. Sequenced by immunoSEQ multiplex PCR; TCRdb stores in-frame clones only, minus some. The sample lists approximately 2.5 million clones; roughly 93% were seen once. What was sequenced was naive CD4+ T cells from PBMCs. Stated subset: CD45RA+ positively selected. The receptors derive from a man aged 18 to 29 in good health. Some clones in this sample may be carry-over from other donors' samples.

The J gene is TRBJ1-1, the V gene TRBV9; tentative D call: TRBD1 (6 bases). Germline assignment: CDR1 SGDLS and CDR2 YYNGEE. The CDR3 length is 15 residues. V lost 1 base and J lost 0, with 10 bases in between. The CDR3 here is CASSVRGRMNTEAFF. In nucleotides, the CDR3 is TGTGCCAGCAGCGTACGGGGGCGAATGAACACTGAAGCTTTCTTT.

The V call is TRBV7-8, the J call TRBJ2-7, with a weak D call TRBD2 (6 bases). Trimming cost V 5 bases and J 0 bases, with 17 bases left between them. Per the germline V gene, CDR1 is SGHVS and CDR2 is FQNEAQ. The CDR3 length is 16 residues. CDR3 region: CASSPQEGRISYEQYF. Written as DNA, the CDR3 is TGTGCCAGCAGCCCACAGGAGGGACGGATCTCCTACGAGCAGTACTTC.

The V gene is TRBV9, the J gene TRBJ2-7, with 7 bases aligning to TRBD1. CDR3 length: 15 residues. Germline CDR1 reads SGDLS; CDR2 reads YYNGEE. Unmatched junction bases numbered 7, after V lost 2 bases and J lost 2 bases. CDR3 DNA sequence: TGTGCCAGCAGCGTCCAGGGGGACCCCACCTACGAGCAGTACTTC. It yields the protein CASSVQGDPTYEQYF.

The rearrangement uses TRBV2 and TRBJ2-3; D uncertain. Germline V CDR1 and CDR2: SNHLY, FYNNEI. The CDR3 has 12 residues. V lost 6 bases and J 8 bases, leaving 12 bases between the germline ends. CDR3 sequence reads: CASSASLGTQYF. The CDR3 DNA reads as TGTGCCAGCAGCGCCAGCTTGGGTACGCAGTATTTT.

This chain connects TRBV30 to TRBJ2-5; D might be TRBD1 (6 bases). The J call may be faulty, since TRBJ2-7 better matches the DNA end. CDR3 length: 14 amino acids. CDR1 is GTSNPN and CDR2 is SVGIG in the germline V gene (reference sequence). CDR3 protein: CAWSRTASSYEQYF. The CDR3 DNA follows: TGTGCCTGGAGCAGGACAGCGAGCTCCTACGAGCAGTACTTC.

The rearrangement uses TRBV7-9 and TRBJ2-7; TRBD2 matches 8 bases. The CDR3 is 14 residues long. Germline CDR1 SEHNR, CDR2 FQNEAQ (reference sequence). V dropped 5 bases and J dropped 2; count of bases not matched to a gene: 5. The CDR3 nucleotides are TGTGCCAGCAGCCGCCAGCGGGGGACCTACGAGCAGTACTTC. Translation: CASSRQRGTYEQYF.

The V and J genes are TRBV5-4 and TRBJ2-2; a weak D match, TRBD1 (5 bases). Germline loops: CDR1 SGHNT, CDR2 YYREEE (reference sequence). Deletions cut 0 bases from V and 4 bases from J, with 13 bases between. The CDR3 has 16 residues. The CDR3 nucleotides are TGTGCCAGCAGCTTGGGACAGCATAGGGGCACCGGGGAGCTGTTTTTT. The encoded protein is CASSLGQHRGTGELFF.

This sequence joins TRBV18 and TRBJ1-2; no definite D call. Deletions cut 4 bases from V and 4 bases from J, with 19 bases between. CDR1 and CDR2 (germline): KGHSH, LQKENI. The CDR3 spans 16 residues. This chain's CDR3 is CASSQDRKDLSYGYTF. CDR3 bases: TGTGCCAGCTCACAGGATAGGAAAGACCTTTCCTATGGCTACACCTTC. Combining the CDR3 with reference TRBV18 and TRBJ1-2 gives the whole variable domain NAGVMQNPRHLVRRRGQEARLRCSPMKGHSHVYWYRQLPEEGLKFMVYLQKENIIDESGMPKERFSAEFPKEGPSILRIQQVVRGDSAAYFCASSQDRKDLSYGYTFGSGTRLTVV.

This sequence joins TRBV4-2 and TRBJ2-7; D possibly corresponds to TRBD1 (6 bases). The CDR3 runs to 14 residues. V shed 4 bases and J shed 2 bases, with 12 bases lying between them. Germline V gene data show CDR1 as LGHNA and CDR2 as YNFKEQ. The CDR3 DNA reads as TGTGCCAGCAGCCCACAGGGTCCCCCCTACGAGCAGTACTTC. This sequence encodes CASSPQGPPYEQYF.

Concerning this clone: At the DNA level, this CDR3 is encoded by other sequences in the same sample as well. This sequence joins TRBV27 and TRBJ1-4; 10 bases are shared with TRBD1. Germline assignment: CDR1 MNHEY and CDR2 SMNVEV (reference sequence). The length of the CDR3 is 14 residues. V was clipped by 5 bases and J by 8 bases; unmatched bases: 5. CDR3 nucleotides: TGTGCCAGCAGTCCAGACAGGGGGCGCGAAAAACTGTTTTTT. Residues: CASSPDRGREKLFF.

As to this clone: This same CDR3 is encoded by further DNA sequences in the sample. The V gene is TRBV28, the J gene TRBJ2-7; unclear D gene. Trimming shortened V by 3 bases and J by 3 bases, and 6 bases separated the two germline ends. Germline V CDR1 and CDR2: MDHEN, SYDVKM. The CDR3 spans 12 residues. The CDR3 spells CASSLQFYEQYF. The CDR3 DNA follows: TGTGCCAGCAGTTTGCAATTCTACGAGCAGTACTTC.

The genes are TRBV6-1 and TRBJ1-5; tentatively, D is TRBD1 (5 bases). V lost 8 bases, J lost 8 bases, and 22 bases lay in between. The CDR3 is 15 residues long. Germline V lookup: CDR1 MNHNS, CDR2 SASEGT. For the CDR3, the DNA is TGTGCCAGCTCGCGGGGCCGGGTAGGGACGGAGCCCCAGCATTTT. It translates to CASSRGRVGTEPQHF.

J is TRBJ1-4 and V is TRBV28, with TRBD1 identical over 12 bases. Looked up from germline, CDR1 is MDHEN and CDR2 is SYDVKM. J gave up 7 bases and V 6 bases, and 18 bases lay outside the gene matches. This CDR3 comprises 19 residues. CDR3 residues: CASRTTTGTGGWAGEKLFF. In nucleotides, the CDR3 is TGTGCCAGCAGAACTACTACCGGGACAGGGGGCTGGGCAGGTGAAAAACTGTTTTTT.

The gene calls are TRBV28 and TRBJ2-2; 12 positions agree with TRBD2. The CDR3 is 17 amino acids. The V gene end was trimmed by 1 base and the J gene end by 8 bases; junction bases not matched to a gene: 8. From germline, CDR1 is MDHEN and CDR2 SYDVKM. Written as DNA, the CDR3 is TGTGCCAGCAGTTTATCTAGCGGGAGGGCCCGGTTTGGGGAGCTGTTTTTT. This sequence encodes CASSLSSGRARFGELFF.

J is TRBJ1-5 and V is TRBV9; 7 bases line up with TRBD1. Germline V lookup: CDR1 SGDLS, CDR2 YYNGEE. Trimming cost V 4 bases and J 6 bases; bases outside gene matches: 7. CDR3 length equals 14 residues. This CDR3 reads CASSQTGEGQPQHF. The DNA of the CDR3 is TGTGCCAGCAGCCAAACAGGGGAGGGTCAGCCCCAGCATTTT. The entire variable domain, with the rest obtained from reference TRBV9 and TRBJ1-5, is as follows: DSGVTQTPKHLITATGQRVTLRCSPRSGDLSVYWYQQSLDQGLQFLIQYYNGEERAKGNILERFSAQQFPDLHSELNLSSLELGDSALYFCASSQTGEGQPQHFGDGTRLSIL.

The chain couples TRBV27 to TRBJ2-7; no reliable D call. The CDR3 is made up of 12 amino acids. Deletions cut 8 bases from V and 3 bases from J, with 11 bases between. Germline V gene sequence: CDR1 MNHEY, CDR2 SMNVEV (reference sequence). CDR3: CASRTRLYEQYF. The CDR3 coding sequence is TGTGCCAGCCGCACCAGGCTCTACGAGCAGTACTTC.

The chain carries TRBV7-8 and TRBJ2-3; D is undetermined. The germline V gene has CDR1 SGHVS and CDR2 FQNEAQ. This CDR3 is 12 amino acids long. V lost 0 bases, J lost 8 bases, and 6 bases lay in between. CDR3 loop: CASSLALGTQYF. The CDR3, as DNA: TGTGCCAGCAGCTTAGCTCTGGGTACGCAGTATTTT. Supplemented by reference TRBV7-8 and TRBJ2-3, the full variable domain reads GAGVSQSPRYKVAKRGQDVALRCDPISGHVSLFWYQQALGQGPEFLTYFQNEAQLDKSGLPSDRFFAERPEGSVSTLKIQRTQQEDSAVYLCASSLALGTQYFGPGTRLTVL.

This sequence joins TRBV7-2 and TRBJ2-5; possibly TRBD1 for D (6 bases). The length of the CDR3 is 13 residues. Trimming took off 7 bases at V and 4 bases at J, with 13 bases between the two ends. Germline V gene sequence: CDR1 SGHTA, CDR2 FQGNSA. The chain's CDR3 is CASTLGGAETQYF. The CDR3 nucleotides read TGTGCCAGCACGCTAGGGGGAGCAGAGACCCAGTACTTC.

CDR3 region: CASSLGGGQYNEQFF. The CDR3 coding sequence is TGTGCCAGCAGTTTGGGCGGGGGGCAGTACAATGAGCAGTTCTTC. The chain joins TRBV28 to TRBJ2-1; TRBD2 matches at 8 bases. The J segment lost 4 bases and the V segment lost 3 bases, leaving 5 bases of the junction unmatched. CDR1 and CDR2 from the germline V gene are MDHEN and SYDVKM. The CDR3 has 15 amino acids.

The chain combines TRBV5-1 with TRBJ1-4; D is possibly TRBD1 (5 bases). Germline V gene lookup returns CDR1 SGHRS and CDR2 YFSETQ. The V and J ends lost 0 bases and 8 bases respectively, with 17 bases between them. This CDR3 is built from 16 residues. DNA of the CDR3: TGCGCCAGCAGCTTGGTGGCAGGGCAGGTTAGGGAAAAACTGTTTTTT. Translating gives CASSLVAGQVREKLFF.

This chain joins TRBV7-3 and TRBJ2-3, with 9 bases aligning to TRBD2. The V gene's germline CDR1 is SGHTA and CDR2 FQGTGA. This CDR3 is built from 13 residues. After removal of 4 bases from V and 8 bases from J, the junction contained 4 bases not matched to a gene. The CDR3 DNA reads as TGTGCCAGCAGCTCGACTAGCGGAGTTACGCAGTATTTT. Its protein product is CASSSTSGVTQYF.

In DNA, the CDR3 is TGTGCCAGCAGCCTAGGACAGGGATCATTACCCTACAATGAGCAGTTCTTC. Its protein is CASSLGQGSLPYNEQFF. This chain uses TRBV7-8 with TRBJ2-1; the match to TRBD1 covers 8 bases. Trimming cost V 5 bases and J 2 bases; bases outside gene matches: 11. CDR3 length: 17 residues. CDR1 and CDR2 from the germline V gene are SGHVS and FQNEAQ.

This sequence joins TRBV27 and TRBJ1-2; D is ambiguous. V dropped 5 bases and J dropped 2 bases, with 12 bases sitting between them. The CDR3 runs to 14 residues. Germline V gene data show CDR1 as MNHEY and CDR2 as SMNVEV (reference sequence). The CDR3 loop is CASSPTGQNYGYTF. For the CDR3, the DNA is TGTGCCAGCAGTCCCACGGGCCAAAACTATGGCTACACCTTC.